This T cell receptor beta chain is drawn from a study of CD8 T cells in Susac syndrome. Healthy donors formed controls matched for age and sex. Roughly 0.45 to 1 ug RNA was reverse transcribed with random hexamers. Across 54 Vbeta and 13 Jbeta, TCR beta CDR3 was amplified with immunoSEQ multiplex PCR. MiXCR, applied by TCRdb to the immunoSEQ multiplex PCR reads, yields one record per CDR3 protein. In the table there are about 160,000 distinct CDR3 sequences, 90% to 95% of which are singletons. This clonotype was counted once. V shed 4 bases, J shed 6 bases, and the junction held 7 bases outside the gene matches. The CDR3 extends over 14 amino acids. CDR1 and CDR2 (germline): SEHNR, FQNEAQ (reference sequence).

The rearrangement links TRBV7-9 to TRBJ1-2; 8 bases fit TRBD1. Sequences were obtained from CD4+ T cells from PBMCs. The source is a human donor in good health. CDR3 DNA sequence: TGTGCCAGCAGCTCCCCCGGACAGGGCAATGGCTACACCTTC. Its translation: CASSSPGQGNGYTF.